These T cell receptor beta chains were read from a single sample in a study of CD8+ T cells in alopecia areata. The data were produced by immunoSEQ multiplex PCR, yet TCRdb's version contains in-frame clones alone and is incomplete. Of about 180,000 clones listed, around 60% were seen once; the top ten hold roughly 15%. Here the sequenced sample was CD4+ T cells sorted from blood, taken at week 0. The source is a human donor with alopecia areata. The CDR3 runs from the conserved cysteine through the conserved F or W. D genes are given only for firm matches. Clone size is shown for a subset of rows, as once, few, many or a class of expanded clone.

TRBJ2-4	NA	TRBD1	TRBV30	CAWSVETGKNIQYF	TGTGCCTGGAGTGTGGAGACAGGGAAAAACATTCAGTACTTC
TRBJ2-1	NA	TRBD1	TRBV19	CASSLRDRGPNEQFF	TGTGCCAGTAGTCTCCGGGACAGGGGGCCCAATGAGCAGTTCTTC
TRBJ2-7	NA	NA	TRBV9	CASSVGLSYEQYF	TGTGCCAGCAGCGTCGGACTATCATACGAGCAGTACTTC
TRBJ1-5	NA	NA	TRBV4-2	CASSQGWNQPQHF	TGTGCCAGCAGCCAAGGCTGGAATCAGCCCCAGCATTTT
TRBJ1-1	few	NA	TRBV20-1	CSASGNTEAFF	TGCAGTGCGTCAGGGAACACTGAAGCTTTCTTT
TRBJ1-6	few	TRBD1	TRBV11-2	CASSSPGGLLHF	TGTGCCAGCAGCTCCCCAGGGGGCCTGCTCCACTTT
TRBJ2-7	NA	NA	TRBV29-1	CSVRDTGSYEQYF	TGCAGCGTTCGGGACACCGGCTCCTACGAGCAGTACTTC
TRBJ1-5	NA	NA	TRBV6-5	CASSTANQPQHF	TGTGCCAGCAGTACAGCGAATCAGCCCCAGCATTTT
TRBJ2-5	NA	NA	TRBV9	CASSVLDGLFETQYF	TGTGCCAGCAGCGTATTGGACGGCCTATTCGAGACCCAGTACTTC
TRBJ2-3	NA	NA	TRBV7-2	CASSFTPDTQYF	TGTGCCAGCAGCTTCACTCCAGATACGCAGTATTTT
TRBJ1-2	NA	NA	TRBV5-6	CASSLVGGQRGYTF	TGTGCCAGCAGCTTGGTCGGGGGGCAGCGTGGCTACACCTTC
TRBJ2-5	NA	NA	TRBV15	CATSTLMQGGEETQYF	TGTGCCACCAGCACCCTAATGCAGGGCGGGGAAGAGACCCAGTACTTC
TRBJ1-1	few	TRBD1	TRBV30	CAWDRGTAEAFF	TGTGCCTGGGACAGGGGGACGGCTGAAGCTTTCTTT
TRBJ2-7	NA	NA	TRBV13	CASSPSPADPYEQYF	TGTGCCAGCAGCCCGTCGCCGGCCGATCCCTACGAGCAGTACTTC
TRBJ1-6	few	NA	TRBV4-3	CASSVRGGRNSPLHF	TGCGCCAGTAGCGTCCGGGGAGGGCGAAATTCACCCCTCCACTTT
TRBJ2-3	few	NA	TRBV18	CASSPPALAVADTQYF	TGTGCCAGCTCACCACCGGCTCTAGCAGTCGCAGATACGCAGTATTTT
TRBJ1-2	few	TRBD1	TRBV27	CASSSRDSYGYTF	TGTGCCAGCAGTTCTCGGGACAGCTATGGCTACACCTTC
TRBJ2-5	NA	TRBD2	TRBV27	CASSSAGAQYF	TGTGCCAGCAGTTCCGCGGGGGCCCAGTACTTC
TRBJ1-6	NA	NA	TRBV6-1	CASSERINSPLHF	TGTGCCAGCAGTGAACGGATTAATTCACCCCTCCACTTT